The 25 T cell receptor beta chains presented below share a single source sample, sequenced in a study of post-analysis software for immune sequencing data. Study-wide results and caveats: TRBV5-6, TRBV5-1 and TRBV20-1 were among 4 or 5 TRBV segments more frequent in patients than controls.

Antigens of these TCRs are unknown. Included in the TCR beta cDNA libraries were unique molecular identifiers. Each CDR3 protein is one row after TCRdb ran MiXCR on the PCR reads. Among 650,000 to 850,000 distinct CDR3 sequences listed, around 42% were seen once. The sequenced sample was blood. These receptors came from a girl aged 5-17 years with multiple sclerosis.

The chain carries TRBV30 and TRBJ1-5; possible D gene TRBD1, 5 bases. CDR1 is GTSNPN and CDR2 is SVGIG in the germline V gene (reference sequence). The CDR3 length is 13 residues. Trimming shortened V by 3 bases and J by 5 bases, and 11 bases separated the two germline ends. DNA for the CDR3: TGTGCCTGGAGCGTAGGGGATGATCAGCCCCAGCATTTT. Its protein product is CAWSVGDDQPQHF.

This sequence joins TRBV29-1 and TRBJ2-4; TRBD2 is a possible D gene (6 bases). The CDR3 loop spans 15 amino acids. Per germline, CDR1 SQVTM and CDR2 ANQGSEA. Trimming took 5 bases from V and 0 from J, leaving 14 bases between them. The CDR3 DNA is TGCAGCGTTCTCCCGGGACTCCAAGCCAAAAACATTCAGTACTTC. It yields the protein CSVLPGLQAKNIQYF.

The chain combines TRBV4-3 with TRBJ1-2; D is unresolved. The CDR3 has 14 amino acids. Germline V gives CDR1 LGHNA, CDR2 YSLEER. The V gene lost 4 bases and the J gene lost 3 bases, with 12 bases spanning the gap. In nucleotides, the CDR3 is TGCGCCAGCAGCCCGGGCAGGAGCTACTATGGCTACACCTTC. It encodes CASSPGRSYYGYTF.

This sequence joins TRBV7-2 and TRBJ1-4; tentative D call: TRBD1 (6 bases). Trimming cost V 3 bases and J 7 bases, with 12 bases left between them. The germline gives CDR1 SGHTA, CDR2 FQGNSA. The CDR3 consists of 14 residues. CDR3 sequence reads: CASSLKGEGEKLFF. The CDR3 DNA reads as TGTGCCAGCAGCTTGAAGGGGGAGGGTGAAAAACTGTTTTTT.

The V gene is TRBV28, the J gene TRBJ2-5; 7 bases agree with TRBD2. The DNA end is more similar to TRBJ2-7, so the J call may be wrong. CDR1 MDHEN and CDR2 SYDVKM come from the germline V gene. The CDR3 has 11 residues. CDR3 in amino acids: CASVGGYEQYF. The CDR3 nucleotides read TGTGCCAGCGTGGGAGGGTACGAGCAGTACTTC.

The V call is TRBV6-1, the J call TRBJ2-3, with 14 bases that match TRBD2. The V gene end was trimmed by 6 bases and the J gene end by 4 bases; junction bases not matched to a gene: 9. The germline V gene encodes CDR1 MNHNS and CDR2 SASEGT. This CDR3 is 17 amino acids long. The CDR3 DNA is TGTGCCAGCAGCGGACCTTGGGGACTAGCGGGAGCAGATACGCAGTATTTT. It encodes CASSGPWGLAGADTQYF.

This clonotype turned up a few times. The chain joins TRBV4-2 to TRBJ1-4, with TRBD1 identical over 9 bases. The germline gives CDR1 LGHNA, CDR2 YNFKEQ. The CDR3 sequence is 13 residues long. The J segment lost 7 bases and the V segment lost 11 bases, leaving 8 bases of the junction unmatched. CDR3 DNA sequence: TGTGCCTCCACTGTGGGACAGGGTGAAAAACTGTTTTTT. This gives the protein CASTVGQGEKLFF.

This clonotype was seen once. This sequence joins TRBV5-1 and TRBJ1-1, with D possibly matching TRBD1 (6 bases). Germline loops: CDR1 SGHRS, CDR2 YFSETQ. Trimming stripped 3 bases from V and 5 bases from J, with 17 bases between. There are 15 residues in the CDR3. The CDR3 DNA reads TGCGCCAGCAGCTACGACGGGGGGGGCGAGACTGAAGCTTTCTTT. Translation: CASSYDGGGETEAFF.

This clonotype appeared once. DNA of the CDR3: TGTGCCAGCAGCGTAGCACACAGCTCCTACGAGCAGTACTTC. Residues: CASSVAHSSYEQYF. The chain joins TRBV9 to TRBJ2-7; D gene unclear. V gave up 0 bases and J gave up 0 bases, with 7 bases separating them. The germline gives CDR1 SGDLS, CDR2 YYNGEE. CDR3 length: 14 amino acids.

The genes are TRBV20-1 and TRBJ1-1; a possible D gene is TRBD1 (6 bases). Trimming took off 1 base at V and 9 bases at J, with 9 bases between the two ends. Germline CDR1 DFQATT, CDR2 SNEGSKA (reference sequence). The length of the CDR3 is 11 residues. Here the CDR3 DNA reads TGCAGTGCTAGAGGGGGGGACAAAGCTTTCTTT. It specifies CSARGGDKAFF.

This rearrangement joins TRBV30 to TRBJ2-3; no definite D call. The V gene lost 0 bases and the J gene lost 6 bases, with 7 bases spanning the gap. The CDR3 runs to 12 residues. The germline V gene encodes CDR1 GTSNPN and CDR2 SVGIG (reference sequence). In nucleotides, the CDR3 is TGTGCCTGGAGTGTATCGCGGGATACGCAGTATTTT. This encodes CAWSVSRDTQYF.

The J gene is TRBJ2-1, the V gene TRBV20-1; tentative D call: TRBD2 (6 bases). The CDR3 sequence is 13 residues long. V lost 7 bases and J lost 13, with 23 bases in between. Germline V CDR1 and CDR2: DFQATT, SNEGSKA (reference sequence). As DNA, the CDR3 is TGCAGTGTTAAGGGCCAGTATTTCGGGGGACAGTTCTTC. The encoded protein is CSVKGQYFGGQFF.

This clonotype was observed at least ten times. This chain joins TRBV15 and TRBJ2-6, with D uncertain. The CDR3 is made up of 16 amino acids. The germline CDR1 and CDR2 sequences are LNHNV and YYDKDF (reference sequence). The V end was cut by 2 bases, the J end by 0 bases, with 8 bases between. The CDR3 sequence: CATSRSHGSGANVLTF. The DNA for the CDR3 is TGTGCCACCAGCAGAAGTCACGGCTCTGGGGCCAACGTCCTGACTTTC.

The rearrangement links TRBV5-1 to TRBJ2-5; D might be TRBD2 (7 bases). CDR1 and CDR2 (germline): SGHRS, YFSETQ. The CDR3 is 15 amino acids. V lost 1 base, J lost 3 bases, and 13 bases lay in between. This CDR3 is CASSLSGGEKETQYF. The CDR3 DNA reads as TGCGCCAGCAGCTTGTCGGGGGGCGAAAAAGAGACCCAGTACTTC.

This rearrangement joins TRBV5-8 to TRBJ1-2; D is uncertain. The CDR3 is 11 residues long. CDR1 SGHTS and CDR2 YDEGEE come from the germline V gene. The V end was cut by 0 bases, the J end by 9 bases, with 6 bases between. The CDR3 loop is CASSLVLSYTF. The CDR3 DNA is TGTGCCAGCAGCTTGGTTTTGAGCTACACCTTC.

The J gene is TRBJ2-3, the V gene TRBV27; 10 nucleotides match TRBD2. CDR1 is MNHEY and CDR2 is SMNVEV in the germline V gene (reference sequence). V was clipped by 0 bases and J by 6 bases; unmatched bases: 9. The CDR3 is 17 amino acids. In DNA form, the CDR3 reads TGTGCCAGCAGTTTATCCACTAGCGGGGACCTGAGGGATACGCAGTATTTT. Translated: CASSLSTSGDLRDTQYF.

V and J are TRBV10-3 and TRBJ1-1; possibly TRBD1 for D (5 bases). There are 14 residues in the CDR3. The germline CDR1 and CDR2 sequences are ENHRY and SYGVKD. V was pared by 5 bases and J by 0 bases, with 10 bases between. The CDR3: CAISKTDLNTEAFF. Written as DNA, the CDR3 is TGTGCCATCAGTAAGACAGATTTGAACACTGAAGCTTTCTTT.

The genes are TRBV27 and TRBJ2-7; D call uncertain. Trimming shortened V by 0 bases and J by 2 bases, and 8 bases separated the two germline ends. The CDR3 spans 14 residues. Looked up from germline, CDR1 is MNHEY and CDR2 is SMNVEV (reference sequence). In DNA form, the CDR3 reads TGTGCCAGCAGTTTATCGGCGGCCACCTACGAGCAGTACTTC. It specifies CASSLSAATYEQYF.

This rearrangement joins TRBV10-3 to TRBJ2-3; tentative D call: TRBD2 (6 bases). Trimming removed 2 bases from V and 2 bases from J, with 14 bases in between. The CDR3 has 16 amino acids. Looked up from germline, CDR1 is ENHRY and CDR2 is SYGVKD. CDR3 residues: CAISEGEEPPTDTQYF. The CDR3 DNA reads as TGTGCCATCAGTGAGGGGGAGGAACCCCCCACAGATACGCAGTATTTT.

The chain uses TRBV4-3 and TRBJ2-5, with 7 bases lining up with TRBD1. The CDR3 is 14 amino acids. V dropped 3 bases and J dropped 5; count of bases not matched to a gene: 6. CDR1 LGHNA and CDR2 YSLEER come from the germline V gene. The CDR3 nucleotides read TGCGCCAGCAGCCACAACAGGGGCGCGGAGACCCAGTACTTC. Residues: CASSHNRGAETQYF.

The chain uses TRBV12-3 or TRBV12-4 and TRBJ2-1, with TRBD2 matching over 8 bases. CDR3 length: 16 residues. J was trimmed by 2 bases and V by 3 bases; bases with no gene match: 6. The CDR3 region is CASSFGREATYNEQFF. As DNA, the CDR3 is TGTGCCAGCAGTTTCGGGCGGGAGGCTACCTACAATGAGCAGTTCTTC.

The chain employs TRBV20-1 and TRBJ2-3; D is undetermined. The length of the CDR3 is 13 residues. Trimming cost V 4 bases and J 5 bases, with 13 bases left between them. Looked up from germline, CDR1 is DFQATT and CDR2 is SNEGSKA (reference sequence). CDR3 in DNA: TGCAGTGCTACCTCCGGAGATCAAGATACGCAGTATTTT. Its translation: CSATSGDQDTQYF.

The genes are TRBV6-2 or TRBV6-3 and TRBJ2-1, with 10 bases identical to TRBD2. Unmatched junction bases numbered 10, after V lost 5 bases and J lost 9 bases. CDR1 and CDR2 (germline): MNHEY, SVGEGT. The CDR3 is 15 amino acids. In nucleotides, the CDR3 is TGTGCCAGCAGTCTGACGAGCGGGAGGGCCTTTGAGCAGTTCTTC. The encoded protein is CASSLTSGRAFEQFF.

In its sample, this clonotype was seen a few times. The chain is built from TRBV6-6 and TRBJ2-7, with D unclear. V lost 2 bases, J lost 4 bases, and 12 bases lay in between. From germline, CDR1 is MNHNY and CDR2 SVGAGI (reference sequence). CDR3 length: 14 residues. DNA of the CDR3: TGTGCCAGCAGTTACAGCGACTCGTATTACGAGCAGTACTTC. Translating it yields CASSYSDSYYEQYF.

The rearrangement joins TRBV6-5 to TRBJ1-2, with a weak D call TRBD1 (6 bases). Germline CDR1 is MNHEY and CDR2 is SVGAGI. The CDR3 consists of 19 residues. Trimming cost V 0 bases and J 3 bases, with 23 bases left between them. The CDR3 region is CASSYSMRGGTGRDYGYTF. The CDR3 DNA reads TGTGCCAGCAGTTACTCGATGAGGGGAGGAACAGGGCGGGACTATGGCTACACCTTC.